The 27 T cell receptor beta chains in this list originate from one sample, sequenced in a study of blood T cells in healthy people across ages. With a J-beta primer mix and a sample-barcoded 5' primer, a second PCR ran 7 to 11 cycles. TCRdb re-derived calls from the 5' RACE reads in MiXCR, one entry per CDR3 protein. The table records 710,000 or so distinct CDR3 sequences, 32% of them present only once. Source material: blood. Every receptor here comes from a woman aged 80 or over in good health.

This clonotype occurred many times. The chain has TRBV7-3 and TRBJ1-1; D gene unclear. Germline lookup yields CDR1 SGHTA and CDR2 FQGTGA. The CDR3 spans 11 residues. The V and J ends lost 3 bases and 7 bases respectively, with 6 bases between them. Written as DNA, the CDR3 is TGTGCCAGCAGCTTCGGCGGTGAAGCTTTCTTT. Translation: CASSFGGEAFF.

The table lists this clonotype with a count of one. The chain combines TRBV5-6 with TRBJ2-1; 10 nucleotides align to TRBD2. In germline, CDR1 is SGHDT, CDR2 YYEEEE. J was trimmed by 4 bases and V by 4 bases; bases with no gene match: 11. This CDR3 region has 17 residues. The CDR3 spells CASSLPPSGGPYNEQFF. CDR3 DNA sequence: TGTGCCAGCAGCCTACCCCCTAGCGGGGGCCCGTACAATGAGCAGTTCTTC.

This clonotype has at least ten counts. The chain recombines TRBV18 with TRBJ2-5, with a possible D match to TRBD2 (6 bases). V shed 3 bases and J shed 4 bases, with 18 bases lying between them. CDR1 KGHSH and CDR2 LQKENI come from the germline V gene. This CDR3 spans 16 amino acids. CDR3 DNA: TGTGCCAGCTCACCTCTTTCGGGACTTTGGGCAGAGACCCAGTACTTC. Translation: CASSPLSGLWAETQYF.

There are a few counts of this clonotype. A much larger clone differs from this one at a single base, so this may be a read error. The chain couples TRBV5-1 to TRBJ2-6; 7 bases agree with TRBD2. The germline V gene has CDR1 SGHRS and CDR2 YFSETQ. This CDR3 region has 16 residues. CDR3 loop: CASSFGGTSGANVRTF. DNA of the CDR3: TGCGCCAGCAGCTTCGGGGGGACCTCTGGGGCCAACGTCCGGACTTTC.

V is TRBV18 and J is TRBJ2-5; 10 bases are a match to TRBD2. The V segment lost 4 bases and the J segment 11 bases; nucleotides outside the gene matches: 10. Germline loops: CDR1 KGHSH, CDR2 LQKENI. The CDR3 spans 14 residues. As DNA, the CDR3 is TGTGCCAGCTCACGGACTAGCGGAACGGAAGAGCAGTACTTC. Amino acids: CASSRTSGTEEQYF.

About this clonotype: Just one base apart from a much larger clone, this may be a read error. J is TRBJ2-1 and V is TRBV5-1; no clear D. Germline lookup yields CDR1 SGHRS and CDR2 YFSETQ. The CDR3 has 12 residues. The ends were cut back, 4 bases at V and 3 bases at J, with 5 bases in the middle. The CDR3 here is CASSQNYNEQFF. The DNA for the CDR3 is TGCGCCAGCAGCCAGAACTACAATGAGCAGTTCTTC.

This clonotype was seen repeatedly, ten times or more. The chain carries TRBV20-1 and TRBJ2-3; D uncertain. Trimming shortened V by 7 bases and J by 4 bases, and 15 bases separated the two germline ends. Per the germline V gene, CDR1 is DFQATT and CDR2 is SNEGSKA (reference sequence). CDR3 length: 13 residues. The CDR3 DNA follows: TGCAGTGGCTCGCTGAACTACCCAGATACGCAGTATTTT. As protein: CSGSLNYPDTQYF.

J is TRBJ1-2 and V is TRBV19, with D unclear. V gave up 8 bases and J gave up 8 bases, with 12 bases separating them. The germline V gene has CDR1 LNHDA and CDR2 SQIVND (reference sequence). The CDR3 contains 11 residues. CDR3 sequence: CASDKGGGYTF. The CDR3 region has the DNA TGTGCCAGTGATAAAGGAGGGGGCTACACCTTC.

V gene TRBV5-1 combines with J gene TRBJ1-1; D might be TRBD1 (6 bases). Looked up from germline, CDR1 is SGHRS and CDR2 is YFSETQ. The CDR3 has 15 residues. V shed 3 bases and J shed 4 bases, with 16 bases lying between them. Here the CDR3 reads CASSSGKQGFTEAFF. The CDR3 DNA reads TGCGCCAGCAGCTCAGGCAAGCAGGGGTTCACTGAAGCTTTCTTT.

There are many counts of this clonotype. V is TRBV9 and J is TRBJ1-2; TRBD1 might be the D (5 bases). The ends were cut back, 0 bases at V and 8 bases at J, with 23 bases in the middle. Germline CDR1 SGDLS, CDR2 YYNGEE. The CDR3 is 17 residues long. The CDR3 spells CASSVGGAGISLEGYTF. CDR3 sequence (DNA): TGTGCCAGCAGCGTAGGAGGGGCGGGAATCTCGCTGGAGGGCTACACCTTC.

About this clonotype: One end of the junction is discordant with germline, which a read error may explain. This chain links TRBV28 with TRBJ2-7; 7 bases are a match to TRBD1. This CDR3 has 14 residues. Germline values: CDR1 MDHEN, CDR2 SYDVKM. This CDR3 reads CASSLMPGGYEQHF. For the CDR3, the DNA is TGTGCCAGCAGTTTAATGCCAGGGGGTTACGAGCAGCACTTC.

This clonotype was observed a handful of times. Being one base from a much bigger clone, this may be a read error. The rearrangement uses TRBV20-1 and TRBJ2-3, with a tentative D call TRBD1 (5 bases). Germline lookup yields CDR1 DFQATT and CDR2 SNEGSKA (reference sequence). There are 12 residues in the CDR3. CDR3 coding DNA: TGCAGTGCTAGAGATCAGACAGATACGCGGTATTTT. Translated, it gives CSARDQTDTRYF.

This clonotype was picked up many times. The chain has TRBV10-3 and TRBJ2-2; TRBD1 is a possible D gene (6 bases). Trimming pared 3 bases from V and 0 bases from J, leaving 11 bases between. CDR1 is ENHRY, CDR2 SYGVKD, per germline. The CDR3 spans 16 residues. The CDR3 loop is CAISEGTSSNTGELFF. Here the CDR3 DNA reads TGTGCCATCAGTGAAGGGACATCTTCGAACACCGGGGAGCTGTTTTTT.

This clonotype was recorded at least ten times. CDR3 in DNA: TGTGCCAGCAGCAAACCCTCCACAGGGAACGAGCAGTACTTC. It codes for CASSKPSTGNEQYF. The chain combines TRBV7-9 with TRBJ2-7, with D maybe TRBD1 (6 bases). The CDR3 is 14 residues long. Trimming removed 5 bases at V and 5 bases at J, with 16 bases between. Germline V lookup: CDR1 SEHNR, CDR2 FQNEAQ (reference sequence).

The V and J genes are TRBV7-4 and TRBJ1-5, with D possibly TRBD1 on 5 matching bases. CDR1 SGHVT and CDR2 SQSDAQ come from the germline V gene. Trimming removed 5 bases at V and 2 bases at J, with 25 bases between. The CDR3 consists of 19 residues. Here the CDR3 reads CASSQAWTGGASRNQPQHF. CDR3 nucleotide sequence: TGTGCCAGCAGCCAGGCCTGGACTGGGGGTGCTTCTCGCAATCAGCCCCAGCATTTT. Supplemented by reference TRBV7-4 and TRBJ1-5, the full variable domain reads GAGVSQSPRYKVAKRGRDVALRCDSISGHVTLYWYRQTLGQGSEVLTYSQSDAQRDKSGRPSGRFSAERPERSVSTLKIQRTEQGDSAVYLCASSQAWTGGASRNQPQHFGDGTRLSIL.

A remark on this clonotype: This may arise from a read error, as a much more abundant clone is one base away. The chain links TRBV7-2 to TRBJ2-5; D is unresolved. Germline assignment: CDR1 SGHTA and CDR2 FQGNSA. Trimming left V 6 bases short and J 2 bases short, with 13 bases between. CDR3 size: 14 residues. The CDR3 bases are TGTGCCAGCAGTACACTCCAGAGGCAAGAGACCCAGTACTTC. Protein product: CASSTLQRQETQYF.

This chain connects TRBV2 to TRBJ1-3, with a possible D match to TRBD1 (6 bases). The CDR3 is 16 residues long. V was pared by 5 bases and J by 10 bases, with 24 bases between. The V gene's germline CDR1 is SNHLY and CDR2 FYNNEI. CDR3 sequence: CASSIGGGPNSRTIYF. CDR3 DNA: TGTGCCAGCAGTATAGGCGGGGGCCCTAATAGTCGGACCATATATTTT. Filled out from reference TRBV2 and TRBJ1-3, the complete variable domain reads EPEVTQTPSHQVTQMGQEVILRCVPISNHLYFYWYRQILGQKVEFLVSFYNNEISEKSEIFDDQFSVERPDGSNFTLKIRSTKLEDSAMYFCASSIGGGPNSRTIYFGEGSWLTVV.

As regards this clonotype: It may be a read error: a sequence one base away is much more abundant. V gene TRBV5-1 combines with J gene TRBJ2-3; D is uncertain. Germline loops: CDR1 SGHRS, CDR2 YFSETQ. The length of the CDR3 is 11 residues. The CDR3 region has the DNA TGCGTCAGCTTCAGTGGGAATACGCAGTATTTT. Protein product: CVSFSGNTQYF.

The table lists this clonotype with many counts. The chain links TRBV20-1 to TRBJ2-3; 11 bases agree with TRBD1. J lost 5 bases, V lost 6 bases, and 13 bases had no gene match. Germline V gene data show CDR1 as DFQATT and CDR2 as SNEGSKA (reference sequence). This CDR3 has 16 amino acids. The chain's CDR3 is CSALNLWTGGRDTQYF. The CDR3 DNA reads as TGCAGTGCCCTAAACCTATGGACAGGGGGCAGAGATACGCAGTATTTT.

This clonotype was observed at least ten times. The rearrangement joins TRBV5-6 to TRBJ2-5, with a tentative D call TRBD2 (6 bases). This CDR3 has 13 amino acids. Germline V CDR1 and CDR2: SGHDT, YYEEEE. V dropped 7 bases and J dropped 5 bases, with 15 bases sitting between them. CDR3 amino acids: CASGLGGSETQYF. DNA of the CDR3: TGTGCCAGCGGGTTGGGGGGAAGCGAGACCCAGTACTTC.

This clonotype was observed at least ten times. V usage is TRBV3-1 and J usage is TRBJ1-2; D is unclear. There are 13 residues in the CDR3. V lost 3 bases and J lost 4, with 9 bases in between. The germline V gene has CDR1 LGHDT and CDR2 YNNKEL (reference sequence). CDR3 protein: CASSQGSAYGYTF. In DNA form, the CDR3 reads TGTGCCAGCAGCCAGGGGTCAGCCTATGGCTACACCTTC.

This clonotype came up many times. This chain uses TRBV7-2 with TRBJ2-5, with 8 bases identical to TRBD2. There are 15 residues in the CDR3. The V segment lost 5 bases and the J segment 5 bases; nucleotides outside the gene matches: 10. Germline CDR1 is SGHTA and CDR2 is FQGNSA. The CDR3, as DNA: TGTGCCAGCAGCCCCCGGGAGGGGAAGGTGGAGACCCAGTACTTC. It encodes CASSPREGKVETQYF.

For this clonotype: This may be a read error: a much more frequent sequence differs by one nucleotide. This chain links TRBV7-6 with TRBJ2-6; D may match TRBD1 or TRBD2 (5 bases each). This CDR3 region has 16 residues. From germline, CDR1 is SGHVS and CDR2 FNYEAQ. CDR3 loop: CASSHHEGFGANVRTF. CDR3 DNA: TGTGCCAGCAGCCACCACGAGGGTTTTGGGGCCAACGTCCGGACTTTC.

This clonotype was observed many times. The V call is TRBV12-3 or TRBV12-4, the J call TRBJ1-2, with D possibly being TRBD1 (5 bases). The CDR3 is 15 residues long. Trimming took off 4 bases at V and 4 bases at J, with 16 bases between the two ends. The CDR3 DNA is TGTGCCAGCAGTTCGTCTGGGACGGCAGGCTATGGCTACACCTTC. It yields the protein CASSSSGTAGYGYTF.

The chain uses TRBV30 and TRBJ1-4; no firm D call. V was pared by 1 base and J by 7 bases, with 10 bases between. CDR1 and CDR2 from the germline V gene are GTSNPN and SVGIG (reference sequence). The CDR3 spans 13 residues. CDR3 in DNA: TGTGCCTGGAGTGCCGGACGGACTGAAAAACTGTTTTTT. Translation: CAWSAGRTEKLFF.

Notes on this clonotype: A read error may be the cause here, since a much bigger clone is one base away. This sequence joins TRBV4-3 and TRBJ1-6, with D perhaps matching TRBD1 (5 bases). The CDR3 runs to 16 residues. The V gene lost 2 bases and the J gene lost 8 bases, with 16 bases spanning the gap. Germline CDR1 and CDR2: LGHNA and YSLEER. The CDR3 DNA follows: TGCGCCAGCAGCCAATCCAAGCGGGGAGGGGATTCACCCCTCCACTTT. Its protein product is CASSQSKRGGDSPLHF.

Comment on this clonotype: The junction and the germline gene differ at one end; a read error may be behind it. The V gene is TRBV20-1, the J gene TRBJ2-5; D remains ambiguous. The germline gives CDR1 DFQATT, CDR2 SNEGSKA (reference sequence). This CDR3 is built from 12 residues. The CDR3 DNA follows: TGCAGTGCTAATAAACCCCAAGGGACCCAGTACTTC. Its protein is CSANKPQGTQYF.